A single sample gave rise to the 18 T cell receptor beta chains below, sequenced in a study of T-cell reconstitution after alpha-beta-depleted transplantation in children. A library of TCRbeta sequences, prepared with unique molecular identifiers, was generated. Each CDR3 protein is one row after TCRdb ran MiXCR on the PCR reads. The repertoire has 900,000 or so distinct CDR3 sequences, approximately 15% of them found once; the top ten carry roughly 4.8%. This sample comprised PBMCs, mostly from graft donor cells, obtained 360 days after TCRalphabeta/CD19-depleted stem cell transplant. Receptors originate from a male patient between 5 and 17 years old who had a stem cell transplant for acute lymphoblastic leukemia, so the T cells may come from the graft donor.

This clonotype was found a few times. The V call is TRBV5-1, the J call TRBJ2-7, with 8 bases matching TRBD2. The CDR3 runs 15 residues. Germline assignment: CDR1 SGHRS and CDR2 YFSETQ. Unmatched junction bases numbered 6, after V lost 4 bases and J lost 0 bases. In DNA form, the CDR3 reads TGCGCCAGCAGCCCTAGCGGGCAAAGCTCCTACGAGCAGTACTTC. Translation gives CASSPSGQSSYEQYF.

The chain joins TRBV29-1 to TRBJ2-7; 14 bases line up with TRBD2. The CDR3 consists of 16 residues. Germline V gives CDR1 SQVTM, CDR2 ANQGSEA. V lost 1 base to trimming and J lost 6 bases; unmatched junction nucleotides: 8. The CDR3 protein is CSVEALGLAGAGEQYF. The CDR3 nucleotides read TGCAGCGTTGAAGCTCTGGGACTAGCGGGAGCTGGCGAGCAGTACTTC.

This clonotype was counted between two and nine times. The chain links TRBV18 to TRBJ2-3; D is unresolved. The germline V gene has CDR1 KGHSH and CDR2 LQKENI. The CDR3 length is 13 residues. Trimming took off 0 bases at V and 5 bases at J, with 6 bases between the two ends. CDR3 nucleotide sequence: TGTGCCAGCTCACCACCGGTGTTAGATACGCAGTATTTT. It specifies CASSPPVLDTQYF. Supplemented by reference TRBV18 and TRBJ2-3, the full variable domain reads NAGVMQNPRHLVRRRGQEARLRCSPMKGHSHVYWYRQLPEEGLKFMVYLQKENIIDESGMPKERFSAEFPKEGPSILRIQQVVRGDSAAYFCASSPPVLDTQYFGPGTRLTVL.

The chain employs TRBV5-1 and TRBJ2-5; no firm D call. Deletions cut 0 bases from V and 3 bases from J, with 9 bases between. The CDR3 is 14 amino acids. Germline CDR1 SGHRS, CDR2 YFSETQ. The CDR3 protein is CASSLDRAKETQYF. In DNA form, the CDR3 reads TGCGCCAGCAGCTTGGACAGAGCGAAAGAGACCCAGTACTTC.

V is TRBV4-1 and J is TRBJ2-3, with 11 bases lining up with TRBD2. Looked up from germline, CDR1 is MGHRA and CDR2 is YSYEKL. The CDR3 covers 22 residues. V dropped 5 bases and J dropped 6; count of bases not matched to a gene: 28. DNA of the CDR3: TGCGCCAGCAGCGCAAGGAGCCCGGGGGGGATAGCGGGAGGGCCGACGGGGGATACGCAGTATTTT. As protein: CASSARSPGGIAGGPTGDTQYF.

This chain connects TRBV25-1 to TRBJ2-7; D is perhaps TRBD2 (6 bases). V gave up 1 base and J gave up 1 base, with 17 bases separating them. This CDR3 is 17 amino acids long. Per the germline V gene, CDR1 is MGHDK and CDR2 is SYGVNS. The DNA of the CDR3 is TGTGCCAGCAGTGAATTAGTACCGGGACGGGAGTCCTACGAGCAGTACTTC. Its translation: CASSELVPGRESYEQYF.

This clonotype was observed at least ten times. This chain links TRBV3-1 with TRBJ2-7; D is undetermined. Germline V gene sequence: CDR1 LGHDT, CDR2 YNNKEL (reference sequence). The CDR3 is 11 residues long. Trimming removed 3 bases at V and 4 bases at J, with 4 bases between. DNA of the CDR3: TGTGCCAGCAGCCATAGGTACGAGCAGTACTTC. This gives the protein CASSHRYEQYF.

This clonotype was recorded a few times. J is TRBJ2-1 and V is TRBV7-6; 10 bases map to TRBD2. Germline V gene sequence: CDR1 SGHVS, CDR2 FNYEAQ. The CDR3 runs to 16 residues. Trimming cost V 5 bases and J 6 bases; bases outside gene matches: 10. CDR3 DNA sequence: TGTGCCAGCAGCCCCACCGGGACTAGCGCTCTCAATGAGCAGTTCTTC. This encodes CASSPTGTSALNEQFF.

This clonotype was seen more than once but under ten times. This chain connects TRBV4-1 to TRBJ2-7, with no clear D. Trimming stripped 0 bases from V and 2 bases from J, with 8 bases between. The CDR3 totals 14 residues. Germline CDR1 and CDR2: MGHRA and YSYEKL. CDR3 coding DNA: TGCGCCAGCAGCCAAGACTACATTCCCTACGAGCAGTACTTC. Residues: CASSQDYIPYEQYF.

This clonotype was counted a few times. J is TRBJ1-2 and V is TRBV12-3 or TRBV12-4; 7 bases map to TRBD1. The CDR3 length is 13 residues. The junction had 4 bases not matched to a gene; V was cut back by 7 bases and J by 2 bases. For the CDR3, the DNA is TGTGCCAGCAAGGGGACAGAGAACTATGGCTACACCTTC. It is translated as CASKGTENYGYTF.

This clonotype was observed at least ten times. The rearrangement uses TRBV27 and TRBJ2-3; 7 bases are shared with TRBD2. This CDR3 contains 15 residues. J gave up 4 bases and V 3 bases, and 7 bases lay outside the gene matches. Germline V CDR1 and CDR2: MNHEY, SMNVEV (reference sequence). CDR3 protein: CASSLWAGVADTQYF. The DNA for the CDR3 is TGTGCCAGCAGTTTGTGGGCGGGAGTTGCAGATACGCAGTATTTT.

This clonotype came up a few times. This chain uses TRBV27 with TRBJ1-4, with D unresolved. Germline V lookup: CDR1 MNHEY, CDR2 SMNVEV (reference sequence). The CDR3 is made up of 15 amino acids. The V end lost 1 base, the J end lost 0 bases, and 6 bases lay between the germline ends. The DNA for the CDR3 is TGTGCCAGCAGTTTATGGGCTGCAACTAATGAAAAACTGTTTTTT. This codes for CASSLWAATNEKLFF.

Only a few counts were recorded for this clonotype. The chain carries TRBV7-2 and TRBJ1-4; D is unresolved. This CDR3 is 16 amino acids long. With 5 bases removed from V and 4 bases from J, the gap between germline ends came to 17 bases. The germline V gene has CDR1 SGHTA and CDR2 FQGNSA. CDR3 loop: CASSHRPSGFNEKLFF. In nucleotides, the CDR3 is TGTGCCAGCAGCCACCGCCCTAGTGGATTTAATGAAAAACTGTTTTTT.

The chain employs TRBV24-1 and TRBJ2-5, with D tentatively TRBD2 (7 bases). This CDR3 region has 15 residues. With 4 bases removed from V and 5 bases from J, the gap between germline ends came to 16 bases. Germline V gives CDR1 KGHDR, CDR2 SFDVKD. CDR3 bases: TGTGCCACCAGTGACCCGTCCAGGGGAGGGGAGACCCAGTACTTC. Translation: CATSDPSRGGETQYF.

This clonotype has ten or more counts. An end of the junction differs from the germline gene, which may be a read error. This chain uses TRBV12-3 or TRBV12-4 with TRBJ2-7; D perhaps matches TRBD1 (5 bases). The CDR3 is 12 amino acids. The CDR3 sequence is CASSLGDYEQYF. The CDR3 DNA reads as TGTGCCAGCAGCTTAGGGGACTACGAGCAGTACTTC.

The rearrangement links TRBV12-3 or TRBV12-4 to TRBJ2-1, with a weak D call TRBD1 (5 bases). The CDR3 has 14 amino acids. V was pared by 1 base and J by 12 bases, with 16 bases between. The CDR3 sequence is CASSLVGIRGAQFF. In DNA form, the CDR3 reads TGTGCCAGCAGTTTAGTGGGCATCCGTGGGGCGCAGTTCTTC.

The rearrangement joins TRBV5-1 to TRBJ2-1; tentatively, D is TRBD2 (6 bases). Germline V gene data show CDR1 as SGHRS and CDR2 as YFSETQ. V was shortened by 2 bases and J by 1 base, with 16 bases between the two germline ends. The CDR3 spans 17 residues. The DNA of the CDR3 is TGCGCCAGCAGCTTCAGGACGGGAGTTAAGTCCTACAATGAGCAGTTCTTC. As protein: CASSFRTGVKSYNEQFF.

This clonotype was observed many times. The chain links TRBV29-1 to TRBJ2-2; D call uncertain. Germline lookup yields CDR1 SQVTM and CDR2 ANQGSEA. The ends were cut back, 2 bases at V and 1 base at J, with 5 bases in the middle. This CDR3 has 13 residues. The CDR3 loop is CSVEPRNTGELFF. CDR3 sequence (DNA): TGCAGCGTTGAACCACGGAACACCGGGGAGCTGTTTTTT.